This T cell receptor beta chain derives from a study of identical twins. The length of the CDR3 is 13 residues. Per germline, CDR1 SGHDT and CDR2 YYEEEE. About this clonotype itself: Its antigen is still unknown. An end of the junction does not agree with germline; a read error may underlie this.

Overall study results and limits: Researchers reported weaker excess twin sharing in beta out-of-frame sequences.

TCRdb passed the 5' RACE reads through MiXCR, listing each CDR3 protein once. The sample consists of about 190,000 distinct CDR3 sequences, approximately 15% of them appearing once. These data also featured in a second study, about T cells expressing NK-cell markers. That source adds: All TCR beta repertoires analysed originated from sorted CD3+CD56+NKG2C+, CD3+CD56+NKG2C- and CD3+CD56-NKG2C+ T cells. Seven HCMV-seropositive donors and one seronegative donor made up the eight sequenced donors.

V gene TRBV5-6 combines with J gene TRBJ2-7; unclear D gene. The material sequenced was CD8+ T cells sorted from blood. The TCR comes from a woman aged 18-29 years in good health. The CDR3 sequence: CAISFGHTCEQYF. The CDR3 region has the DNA TGTGCCATCAGCTTCGGGCACACCTGCGAGCAGTACTTC.